The clone carrying this TCR delta chain was seen only a few times. The antigen is undetermined. Sequences come from RNA converted to cDNA by reverse transcription. Multiplex PCR used pooled V-gene forward primers and a constant-region reverse primer to amplify CDR3s. TCRdb repeated clone calling on the multiplex PCR reads with CATT. In the table there are around 20,000 delta-chain clones, 8.1% of which are singletons. This entry belongs to a study of Vδ1+ human thymocytes. Study-level findings and limits: In the thymus, TRG and TRD repertoires looked highly polyclonal with Gaussian CDR3 lengths.

V was shortened by 1 base and J by 0 bases, with 21 bases between the two germline ends. CDR1 is TSWWSYY and CDR2 is QGS in the germline V gene. The CDR3 length is 19 residues. J is TRDJ1 and V is TRDV1, with D possibly TRDD3 on 8 matching bases. The source of this sequence is a child under two years old who had congenital heart surgery. The specimen sequenced was Vdelta1+ gamma-delta thymocytes from the thymus. Subset here: FACS-sorted CD3+ TCRalphabeta- TCRVdelta1+ TCRVdelta2- thymocytes. This CDR3 is CALGEPGPSWGTYTDKLIF. The CDR3 nucleotides read TGTGCTCTTGGGGAACCCGGGCCTTCCTGGGGGACGTACACCGATAAACTCATCTTT.